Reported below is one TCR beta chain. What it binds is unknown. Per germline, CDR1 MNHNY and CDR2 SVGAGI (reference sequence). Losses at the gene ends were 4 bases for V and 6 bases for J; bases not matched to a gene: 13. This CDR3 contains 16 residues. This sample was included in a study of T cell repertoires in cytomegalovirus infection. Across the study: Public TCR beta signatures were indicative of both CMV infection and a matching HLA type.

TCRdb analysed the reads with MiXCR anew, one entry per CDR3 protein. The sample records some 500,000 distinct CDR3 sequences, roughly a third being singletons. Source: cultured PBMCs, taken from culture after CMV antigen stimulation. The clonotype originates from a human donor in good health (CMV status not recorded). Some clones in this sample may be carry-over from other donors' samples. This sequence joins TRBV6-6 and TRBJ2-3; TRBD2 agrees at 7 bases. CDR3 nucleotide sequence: TGTGCCAGCAGTTGGGCGGTGGCGGGAGCTCCGGATACGCAGTATTTT. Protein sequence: CASSWAVAGAPDTQYF.